The rows below give T cell receptor beta chains drawn from one sample of a study of cytomegalovirus exposure and HLA in healthy donors. Only in-frame clones appear in the TCRdb table, and some are missing; sequencing was by immunoSEQ multiplex PCR. The sample has fewer than 250,000 clones, around 79% seen once; the top ten hold less than 2%. Specimen: PBMCs. The receptors were sampled from a woman between 18 and 30 years old in good health and CMV-seronegative. Each CDR3 is given with its conserved first and last residue. A D gene is named only where the DNA matches it firmly. For some rows the clone size is stated as once, few or many, or as a class when expanded; others skip it.

>-|TRBV6-6|TRBJ1-5|TRBD1
CASRPGTGVQPQHF
TGTGCCAGCAGACCCGGGACAGGGGTTCAGCCCCAGCATTTT
>few|TRBV6-5|TRBJ1-1|TRBD1
CASSYGQGPFQAFF
TGTGCCAGCAGTTACGGACAGGGTCCCTTTCAAGCTTTCTTT
>-|TRBV5-6|TRBJ1-6|-
CASSPKPPGLNNSPLHF
TGTGCCAGCAGCCCCAAGCCCCCGGGACTGAATAATTCACCCCTCCACTTT
>-|TRBV6-7|TRBJ1-5|TRBD1
CASSLRGLEQPQHF
TGTGCCAGCAGTCTCAGGGGGCTGGAGCAGCCCCAGCATTTT
>-|TRBV5-1|TRBJ2-2|TRBD1
CASSQGGQATGELFF
TGCGCCAGCAGCCAAGGCGGACAGGCCACCGGGGAGCTGTTTTTT
>once|TRBV10-3|TRBJ1-1|-
CAISESGRNTEAFF
TGTGCCATCAGTGAGTCTGGGAGGAACACTGAAGCTTTCTTT
>-|TRBV11-2|TRBJ2-7|TRBD1
CASSRLDRGHEQYF
TGTGCCAGCAGCCGTTTAGACAGGGGCCACGAGCAGTACTTC
>-|TRBV28|TRBJ1-5|TRBD1
CASSRDRARQPQHF
TGTGCCAGCAGCCGGGACAGGGCCCGCCAGCCCCAGCATTTT
>-|TRBV9|TRBJ2-7|TRBD2
CASSPGSGKSSYEQYF
TGTGCCAGCAGCCCGGGTAGCGGGAAAAGCTCCTACGAGCAGTACTTC
>-|TRBV5-4|TRBJ2-3|-
CASSPSTDTQYF
TGTGCCAGCAGCCCCTCCACAGATACGCAGTATTTT